The rows below give T cell receptor beta chains drawn from one sample of a study of blood T cell repertoires in COVID-19. TCRdb's table, derived via immunoSEQ multiplex PCR, lists solely in-frame clones and lacks some. The sample contains around 230,000 clones, approximately 82% of which appear only once. The sample was PBMCs or T cells enriched from blood (not recorded which). These receptors all come from a man aged 35-49 years who had recovered from COVID-19. Both conserved end residues are part of each CDR3. D genes are given only for firm matches. A clone size is listed for some rows: how often the clone was seen (once, few, many), or a class if it is expanded.

abundance: .
v_gene: TRBV18
j_gene: TRBJ1-2
d_gene: .
CDR3nt: TGTGCCAGCTCACCGCCAATACGGGAGGGCTACACCTTC
CDR3aa: CASSPPIREGYTF

abundance: .
v_gene: TRBV10-2
j_gene: TRBJ1-1
d_gene: .
CDR3nt: TGCGCCAGCAGCCAGGGCGGGGCTGAAGCTTTCTTT
CDR3aa: CASSQGGAEAFF

abundance: .
v_gene: TRBV6-2/TRBV6-3
j_gene: TRBJ2-5
d_gene: TRBD2
CDR3nt: TGTGCCAGCAGCCTTTCCATAGCGGGGGGAAACCAAGAGACCCAGTACTTC
CDR3aa: CASSLSIAGGNQETQYF

abundance: .
v_gene: TRBV28
j_gene: TRBJ2-1
d_gene: .
CDR3nt: TGTGCCAGCAGACTAGGGGGGACAGTCTCCTACAATGAGCAGTTCTTC
CDR3aa: CASRLGGTVSYNEQFF

abundance: .
v_gene: TRBV18
j_gene: TRBJ1-5
d_gene: .
CDR3nt: TGTGCCAGCTCACCGGGCCAGACCTACCCCCAGCATTTT
CDR3aa: CASSPGQTYPQHF

abundance: .
v_gene: TRBV7-9
j_gene: TRBJ2-1
d_gene: .
CDR3nt: TGTGCCAGCAGCTTATTCTGGGCGCCAAGCTCCTACAATGAGCAGTTCTTC
CDR3aa: CASSLFWAPSSYNEQFF

abundance: .
v_gene: TRBV7-2
j_gene: TRBJ1-5
d_gene: .
CDR3nt: TGTGCCAGCAGCTTAGCGTACAGTAGCAATCAGCCCCAGCATTTT
CDR3aa: CASSLAYSSNQPQHF

abundance: few
v_gene: TRBV18
j_gene: TRBJ1-2
d_gene: .
CDR3nt: TGTGCCAGCTCACCCGGGGTTAACTATGGCTACACCTTC
CDR3aa: CASSPGVNYGYTF

abundance: .
v_gene: TRBV4-2
j_gene: TRBJ2-3
d_gene: TRBD2
CDR3nt: TGTGCCAGCAGCCTTCCTACGGGGACTAGCTTCAGCACAGATACGCAGTATTTT
CDR3aa: CASSLPTGTSFSTDTQYF

abundance: .
v_gene: TRBV5-1
j_gene: TRBJ1-1
d_gene: .
CDR3nt: TGCGCCAGCAGCTTGCTCGCCGTTTCAGGGAACACTGAAGCTTTCTTT
CDR3aa: CASSLLAVSGNTEAFF

abundance: .
v_gene: TRBV9
j_gene: TRBJ2-5
d_gene: .
CDR3nt: TGTGCCAGCAGCGTAGGGGGACAACAAGAGACCCAGTACTTC
CDR3aa: CASSVGGQQETQYF

abundance: once
v_gene: TRBV10-3
j_gene: TRBJ2-1
d_gene: TRBD2
CDR3nt: TGTGCCATCAGTGAACTAGCGGGGTACAATGAGCAGTTCTTC
CDR3aa: CAISELAGYNEQFF

abundance: .
v_gene: TRBV5-1
j_gene: TRBJ2-5
d_gene: TRBD1
CDR3nt: TGCGCCAGCAGCCCCCGGACAGGGGGAAACCAAGAGACCCAGTACTTC
CDR3aa: CASSPRTGGNQETQYF

abundance: .
v_gene: TRBV3-1/TRBV3-2
j_gene: TRBJ1-2
d_gene: TRBD1
CDR3nt: TGTGCCAGCAGCCGGGGACAGAGCTATGGCTACACCTTC
CDR3aa: CASSRGQSYGYTF

abundance: .
v_gene: TRBV28
j_gene: TRBJ2-7
d_gene: TRBD2
CDR3nt: TGTGCCAGCAGTTTATTAAGCGGGGGGGCTTCCGAGCAGTACTTC
CDR3aa: CASSLLSGGASEQYF

abundance: once
v_gene: TRBV7-9
j_gene: TRBJ2-7
d_gene: .
CDR3nt: TGTGCCAGCAGCCCCGGGACAAACACTACCTACGAGCAGTACTTC
CDR3aa: CASSPGTNTTYEQYF

abundance: .
v_gene: TRBV11-1
j_gene: TRBJ2-3
d_gene: .
CDR3nt: TGTGCCAGCAGCTTAGGTCCTGTAGATACGCAGTATTTT
CDR3aa: CASSLGPVDTQYF

abundance: .
v_gene: TRBV27
j_gene: TRBJ1-6
d_gene: .
CDR3nt: TGTGCCAGCAGTTTAGACCCTCCAGGGTCGGTGTATAATTCACCCCTCCACTTT
CDR3aa: CASSLDPPGSVYNSPLHF

abundance: .
v_gene: TRBV7-8
j_gene: TRBJ1-5
d_gene: TRBD1
CDR3nt: TGTGCCAGCAGCGCCCAGGGGGTTGGCAATCAGCCCCAGCATTTT
CDR3aa: CASSAQGVGNQPQHF

abundance: .
v_gene: TRBV5-1
j_gene: TRBJ2-1
d_gene: TRBD2
CDR3nt: TGCGCCAGCAGCCCACCCTTGGGGGGGTACAATGAGCAGTTCTTC
CDR3aa: CASSPPLGGYNEQFF

abundance: .
v_gene: TRBV2
j_gene: TRBJ1-2
d_gene: .
CDR3nt: TGTGCCAGCAGCCCGACAGGTTTCTATGGCTACACCTTC
CDR3aa: CASSPTGFYGYTF

abundance: .
v_gene: TRBV30
j_gene: TRBJ1-6
d_gene: .
CDR3nt: TGTGCCTGGAGTGTACGACAGACCAATTCACCCCTCCACTTT
CDR3aa: CAWSVRQTNSPLHF

abundance: .
v_gene: TRBV7-2
j_gene: TRBJ2-7
d_gene: .
CDR3nt: TGTGCCAGCAGCTTAAGGGGAGGCGGGGTAAAGGGACCCCACGAGCAGTACTTC
CDR3aa: CASSLRGGGVKGPHEQYF

abundance: .
v_gene: TRBV6-5
j_gene: TRBJ2-7
d_gene: TRBD2
CDR3nt: TGTGCCTGCGGGGGAGTTGGGGCCTACGAGCAGTACTTC
CDR3aa: CACGGVGAYEQYF

abundance: .
v_gene: TRBV27
j_gene: TRBJ2-1
d_gene: TRBD2
CDR3nt: TGTGCCAGCAGTTTATTCTCAGTTCTAGCGGGAAGGAATGAGCAGTTCTTC
CDR3aa: CASSLFSVLAGRNEQFF

abundance: once
v_gene: TRBV7-9
j_gene: TRBJ2-7
d_gene: TRBD1
CDR3nt: TGTGCCAGCAGCCGACAGGGCTACGAGCAGTACTTC
CDR3aa: CASSRQGYEQYF

abundance: .
v_gene: TRBV5-1
j_gene: TRBJ2-1
d_gene: TRBD2
CDR3nt: TGCGCCAGCAGCTCCCCACCGGGACTAGCGGGCAATGAGCAGTTCTTC
CDR3aa: CASSSPPGLAGNEQFF

abundance: .
v_gene: TRBV28
j_gene: TRBJ1-5
d_gene: TRBD1
CDR3nt: TGTGCCAGCAGTTTCTTAGGGACAGGGGTAGCCTTACTCAATCAGCCCCAGCATTTT
CDR3aa: CASSFLGTGVALLNQPQHF

abundance: .
v_gene: TRBV28
j_gene: TRBJ1-1
d_gene: TRBD1
CDR3nt: TGTGCCAGCGGGGACAGGGTGAACACTGAAGCTTTCTTT
CDR3aa: CASGDRVNTEAFF

abundance: .
v_gene: TRBV13
j_gene: TRBJ2-2
d_gene: .
CDR3nt: TGTGCCAGCAGCTCAGATGTCGCCGGGGAGCTGTTTTTT
CDR3aa: CASSSDVAGELFF

abundance: .
v_gene: TRBV11-2
j_gene: TRBJ2-1
d_gene: TRBD1
CDR3nt: TGTGCCAGCAGTCCGACCAGGGGGTTGGATGAGCAGTTCTTC
CDR3aa: CASSPTRGLDEQFF

abundance: .
v_gene: TRBV9
j_gene: TRBJ1-2
d_gene: .
CDR3nt: TGTGCCAGCAGCGCCGGTCCGGGTAGCTATGGCTACACCTTC
CDR3aa: CASSAGPGSYGYTF

abundance: .
v_gene: TRBV3-1/TRBV3-2
j_gene: TRBJ2-5
d_gene: .
CDR3nt: TGTGCCAGCAGCCAGGCGCAGGGACAAGAGACCCAGTACTTC
CDR3aa: CASSQAQGQETQYF

abundance: .
v_gene: TRBV3-1/TRBV3-2
j_gene: TRBJ2-5
d_gene: .
CDR3nt: TGTGCCAGCAGCCAAGGGGCGCCAGAGACCCAGTACTTC
CDR3aa: CASSQGAPETQYF

abundance: .
v_gene: TRBV10-3
j_gene: TRBJ1-6
d_gene: TRBD1
CDR3nt: TGTGCCACCGGACAGGGTACGTTTTCACCCCTCCACTTT
CDR3aa: CATGQGTFSPLHF

abundance: once
v_gene: TRBV7-8
j_gene: TRBJ1-2
d_gene: .
CDR3nt: TGTGCCAGCAGCTTAGCGCTGTCGAGTTCGAATGGCTACACCTTC
CDR3aa: CASSLALSSSNGYTF

abundance: .
v_gene: TRBV12-3/TRBV12-4
j_gene: TRBJ1-1
d_gene: .
CDR3nt: TGTGCCAGCATCCGGACGGAGGCTCGAGCTTTCTTT
CDR3aa: CASIRTEARAFF

abundance: .
v_gene: TRBV6-6
j_gene: TRBJ2-7
d_gene: TRBD1
CDR3nt: TGTGCCAGCAACTACAGGGGGATCGACGAGCAGTACTTC
CDR3aa: CASNYRGIDEQYF

abundance: .
v_gene: TRBV19
j_gene: TRBJ1-5
d_gene: .
CDR3nt: TGTGCCAGTGGCTCGGGGGAGCCCCAGCATTTT
CDR3aa: CASGSGEPQHF

abundance: .
v_gene: TRBV6-1
j_gene: TRBJ2-5
d_gene: .
CDR3nt: TGTGCCAGCAGTGAGGGGCGGGGCCCGCAAGAGACCCAGTACTTC
CDR3aa: CASSEGRGPQETQYF

abundance: .
v_gene: TRBV7-9
j_gene: TRBJ2-2
d_gene: TRBD1
CDR3nt: TGTGCCAGCAGCTTCGGGACAGGGGAGTCCGGGGAGCTGTTTTTT
CDR3aa: CASSFGTGESGELFF

abundance: .
v_gene: TRBV4-1
j_gene: TRBJ2-5
d_gene: .
CDR3nt: TGCGCCAGCAGCCAACTAACCTTGGGGCCGTTTAGGGAGACCCAGTACTTC
CDR3aa: CASSQLTLGPFRETQYF

abundance: .
v_gene: TRBV18
j_gene: TRBJ2-7
d_gene: .
CDR3nt: TGTGCCAGCTCACCTGCGGCCGACTACGAGCAGTACTTC
CDR3aa: CASSPAADYEQYF

abundance: .
v_gene: TRBV2
j_gene: TRBJ1-4
d_gene: TRBD1
CDR3nt: TGTGCCAGCAATCCAGACAGGGGAAAACTGTTTTTT
CDR3aa: CASNPDRGKLFF

abundance: .
v_gene: TRBV5-8
j_gene: TRBJ1-1
d_gene: TRBD1
CDR3nt: TGTGCCAGCAGCTCATGGACAGGGGGCGTTAGCACTGAAGCTTTCTTT
CDR3aa: CASSSWTGGVSTEAFF

abundance: .
v_gene: TRBV6-5
j_gene: TRBJ1-6
d_gene: TRBD1
CDR3nt: TGTGCCAGCACCTCTGGACAGGGTGATTCACCCCTCCACTTT
CDR3aa: CASTSGQGDSPLHF

abundance: .
v_gene: TRBV4-1
j_gene: TRBJ1-1
d_gene: .
CDR3nt: TGCGCCAGCAGCTCTTCCGGTGACACTGAAGCTTTCTTT
CDR3aa: CASSSSGDTEAFF

abundance: .
v_gene: TRBV28
j_gene: TRBJ2-1
d_gene: .
CDR3nt: TGTGCCAGCAGTTTGGACAGATACAATGAGCAGTTCTTC
CDR3aa: CASSLDRYNEQFF

abundance: .
v_gene: TRBV19
j_gene: TRBJ2-3
d_gene: TRBD2
CDR3nt: TGTGCCAGTAGTGTAATAGCGGGGGGGCCAGATACGCAGTATTTT
CDR3aa: CASSVIAGGPDTQYF

abundance: .
v_gene: TRBV6-2/TRBV6-3
j_gene: TRBJ2-1
d_gene: .
CDR3nt: TGTGCCAGCAGTTCCAATGACAGGTTCTACAATGAGCAGTTCTTC
CDR3aa: CASSSNDRFYNEQFF

abundance: .
v_gene: TRBV6-5
j_gene: TRBJ2-1
d_gene: TRBD2
CDR3nt: TGTGCCAGCTGGGGCCGACTAGCTTCCTACAATGAGCAGTTCTTC
CDR3aa: CASWGRLASYNEQFF